This TCR beta chain was found in a study of CD8+CD57+ T cells in acquired aplastic anemia. Study at large: Recorded DNA amounts for sorted CD4+ and CD8+ cells had an average of approximately 3.2 ug. Healthy donor CD4+ cell samples had a mean of roughly 10 million reads.

Template material for TCR beta VDJ and CDR3 profiling consisted of genomic DNA. MiXCR, run by TCRdb on the reads, gives a single entry per CDR3 protein. The profile covers around 200,000 distinct CDR3 sequences, with 50% to 55% appearing a single time and more than 15% taken by the ten largest. Study conclusions and caveats: Common to patients and controls were approximately 30 CD8+ CDR3 sequences.

Germline V gives CDR1 SGHRS, CDR2 YFSETQ. V was shortened by 0 bases and J by 0 bases, with 10 bases between the two germline ends. The CDR3 loop spans 16 amino acids. In regard to this clonotype: The antigen is unknown.

The chain recombines TRBV5-1 with TRBJ2-1; D is uncertain. The sequence was collected from a human donor in good health, serving as a control. Sequences were obtained from sorted CD4+, CD8+, or CD8+CD57+ T cells (not recorded which) from PBMCs. CDR3 protein: CASSLEQAASYNEQFF. CDR3 nucleotides: TGCGCCAGCAGCTTGGAGCAGGCCGCCTCCTACAATGAGCAGTTCTTC. The variable domain in full, completed from reference TRBV5-1 and TRBJ2-1, reads KAGVTQTPRYLIKTRGQQVTLSCSPISGHRSVSWYQQTPGQGLQFLFEYFSETQRNKGNFPGRFSGRQFSNSRSEMNVSTLELGDSALYLCASSLEQAASYNEQFFGPGTRLTVL.